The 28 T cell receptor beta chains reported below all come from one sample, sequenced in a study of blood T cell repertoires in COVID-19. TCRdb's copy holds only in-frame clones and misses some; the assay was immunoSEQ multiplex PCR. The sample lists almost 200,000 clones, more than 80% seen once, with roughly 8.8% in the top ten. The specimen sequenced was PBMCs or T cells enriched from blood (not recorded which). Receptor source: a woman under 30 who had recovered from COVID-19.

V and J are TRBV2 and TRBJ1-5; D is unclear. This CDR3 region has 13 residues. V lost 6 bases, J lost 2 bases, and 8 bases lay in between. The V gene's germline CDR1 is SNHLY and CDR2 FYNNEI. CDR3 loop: CASRRGGNQPQHF. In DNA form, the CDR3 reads TGTGCCAGCAGACGAGGCGGCAATCAGCCCCAGCATTTT.

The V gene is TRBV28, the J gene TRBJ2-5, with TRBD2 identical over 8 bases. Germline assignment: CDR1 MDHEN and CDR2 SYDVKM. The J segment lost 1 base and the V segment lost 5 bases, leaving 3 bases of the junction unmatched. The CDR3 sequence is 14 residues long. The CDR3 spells CASSERGRQETQYF. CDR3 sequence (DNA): TGTGCCAGCAGTGAGCGGGGGCGCCAAGAGACCCAGTACTTC.

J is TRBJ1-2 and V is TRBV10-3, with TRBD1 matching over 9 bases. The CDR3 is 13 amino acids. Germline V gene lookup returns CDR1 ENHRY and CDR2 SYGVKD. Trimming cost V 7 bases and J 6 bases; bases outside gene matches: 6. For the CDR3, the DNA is TGTGCCATCACTGTGGGACAGGGAGATGGCTACACCTTC. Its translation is CAITVGQGDGYTF.

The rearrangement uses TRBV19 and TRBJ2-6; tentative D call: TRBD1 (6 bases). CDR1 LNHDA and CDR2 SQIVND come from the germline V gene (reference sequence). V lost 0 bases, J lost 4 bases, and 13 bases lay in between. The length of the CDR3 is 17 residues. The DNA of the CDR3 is TGTGCCAGTAGTATAGAAGGGGGAAAGCCCGGGGCCAACGTCCTGACTTTC. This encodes CASSIEGGKPGANVLTF.

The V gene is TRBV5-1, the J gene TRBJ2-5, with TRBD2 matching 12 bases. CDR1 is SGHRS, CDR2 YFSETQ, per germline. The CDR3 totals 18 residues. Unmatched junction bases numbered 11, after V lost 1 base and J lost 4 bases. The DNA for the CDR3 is TGCGCCAGCAGCTTGTCGGCTAGCGGGGGGGGAGGAGGAGAGACCCAGTACTTC. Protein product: CASSLSASGGGGGETQYF.

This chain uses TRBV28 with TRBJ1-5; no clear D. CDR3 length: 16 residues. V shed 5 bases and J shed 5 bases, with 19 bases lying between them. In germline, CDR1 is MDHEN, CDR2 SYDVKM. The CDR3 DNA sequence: TGTGCCAGCAGTCCACTCCTGGCCGGGAGACATCAGCCCCAGCATTTT. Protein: CASSPLLAGRHQPQHF. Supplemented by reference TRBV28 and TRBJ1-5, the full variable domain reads DVKVTQSSRYLVKRTGEKVFLECVQDMDHENMFWYRQDPGLGLRLIYFSYDVKMKEKGDIPEGYSVSREKKERFSLILESASTNQTSMYLCASSPLLAGRHQPQHFGDGTRLSIL.

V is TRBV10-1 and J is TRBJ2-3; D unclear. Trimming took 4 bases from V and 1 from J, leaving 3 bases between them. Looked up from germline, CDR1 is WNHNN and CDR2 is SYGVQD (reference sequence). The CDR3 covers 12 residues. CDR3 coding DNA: TGCGCCAGCAGTGCAGGCACAGATACGCAGTATTTT. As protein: CASSAGTDTQYF.

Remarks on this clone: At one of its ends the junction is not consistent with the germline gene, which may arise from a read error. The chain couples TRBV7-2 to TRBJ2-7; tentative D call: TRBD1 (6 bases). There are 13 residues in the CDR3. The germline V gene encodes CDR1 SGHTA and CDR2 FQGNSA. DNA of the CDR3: TGTGCCAGCAGCTTAGAACGACAGGCCCTGGGGAACTTC. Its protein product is CASSLERQALGNF.

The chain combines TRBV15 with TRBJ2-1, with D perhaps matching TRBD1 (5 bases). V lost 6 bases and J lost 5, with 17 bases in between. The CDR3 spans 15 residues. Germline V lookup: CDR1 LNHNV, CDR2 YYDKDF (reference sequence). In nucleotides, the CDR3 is TGTGCCACCAGGAACGCCCCAGGGTGGAACAATGAGCAGTTCTTC. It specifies CATRNAPGWNNEQFF. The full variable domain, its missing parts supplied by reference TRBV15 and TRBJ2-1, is DAMVIQNPRYQVTQFGKPVTLSCSQTLNHNVMYWYQQKSSQAPKLLFHYYDKDFNNEADTPDNFQSRRPNTSFCFLDIRSPGLGDTAMYLCATRNAPGWNNEQFFGPGTRLTVL.

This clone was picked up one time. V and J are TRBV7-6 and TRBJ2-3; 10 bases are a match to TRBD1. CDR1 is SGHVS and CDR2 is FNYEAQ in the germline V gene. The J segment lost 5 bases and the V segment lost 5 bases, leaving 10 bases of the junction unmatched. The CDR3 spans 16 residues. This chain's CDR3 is CASSISGTGVLDTQYF. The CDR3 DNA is TGTGCCAGCAGCATTTCCGGGACAGGGGTTTTAGATACGCAGTATTTT.

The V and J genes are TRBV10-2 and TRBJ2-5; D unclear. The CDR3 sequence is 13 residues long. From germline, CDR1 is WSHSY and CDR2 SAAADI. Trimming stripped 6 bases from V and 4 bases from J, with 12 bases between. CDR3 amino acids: CASRPSRVETQYF. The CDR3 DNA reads TGCGCCAGCAGGCCTTCTAGAGTAGAGACCCAGTACTTC.

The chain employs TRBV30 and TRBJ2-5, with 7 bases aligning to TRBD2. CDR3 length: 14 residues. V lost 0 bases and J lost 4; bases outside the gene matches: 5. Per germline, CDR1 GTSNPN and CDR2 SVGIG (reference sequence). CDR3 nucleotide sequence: TGTGCCTGGAGTGTCGGCGGGGGTTCAGAGACCCAGTACTTC. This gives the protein CAWSVGGGSETQYF.

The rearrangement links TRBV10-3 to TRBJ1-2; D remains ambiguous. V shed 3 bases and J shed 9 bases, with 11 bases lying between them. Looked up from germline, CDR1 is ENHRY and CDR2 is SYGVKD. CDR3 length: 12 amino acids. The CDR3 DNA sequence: TGTGCCATCAGTGACAGCCGGGGTAGCTACACCTTC. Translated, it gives CAISDSRGSYTF.

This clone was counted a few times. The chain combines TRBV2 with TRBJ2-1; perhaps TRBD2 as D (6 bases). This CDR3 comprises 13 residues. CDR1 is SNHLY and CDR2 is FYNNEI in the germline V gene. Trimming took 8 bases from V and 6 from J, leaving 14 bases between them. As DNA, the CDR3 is TGTGCCAGCTGGAGGGAAGACTCCAATGAGCAGTTCTTC. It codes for CASWREDSNEQFF. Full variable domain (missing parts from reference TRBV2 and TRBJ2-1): EPEVTQTPSHQVTQMGQEVILRCVPISNHLYFYWYRQILGQKVEFLVSFYNNEISEKSEIFDDQFSVERPDGSNFTLKIRSTKLEDSAMYFCASWREDSNEQFFGPGTRLTVL.

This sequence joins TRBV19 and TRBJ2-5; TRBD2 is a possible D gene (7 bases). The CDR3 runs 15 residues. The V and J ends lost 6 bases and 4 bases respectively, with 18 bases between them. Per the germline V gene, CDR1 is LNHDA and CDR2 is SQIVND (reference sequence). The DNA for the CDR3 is TGTGCCAGTAGCCCCGGGGGGCGGGGGCCAGAGACCCAGTACTTC. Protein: CASSPGGRGPETQYF.

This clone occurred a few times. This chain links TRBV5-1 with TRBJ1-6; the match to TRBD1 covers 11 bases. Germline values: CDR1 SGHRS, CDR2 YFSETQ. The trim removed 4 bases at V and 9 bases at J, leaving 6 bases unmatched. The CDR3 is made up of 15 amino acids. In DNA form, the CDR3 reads TGCGCCAGCAGCGGCGGGACAGGGGGAGGTTCACCCCTCCACTTT. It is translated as CASSGGTGGGSPLHF.

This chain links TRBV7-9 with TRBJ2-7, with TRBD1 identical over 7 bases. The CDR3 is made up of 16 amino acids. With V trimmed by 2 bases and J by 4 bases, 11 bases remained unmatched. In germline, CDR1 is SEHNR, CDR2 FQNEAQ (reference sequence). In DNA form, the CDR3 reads TGTGCCAGCAGCTTAAATGGGGGACAGAAGTCGTACGAGCAGTACTTC. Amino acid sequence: CASSLNGGQKSYEQYF.

CDR3 in DNA: TGTGCCAGCAAGAGGGACAATGAGCAGTTCTTC. It encodes CASKRDNEQFF. The chain has TRBV2 and TRBJ2-1; maybe TRBD2 (5 bases). Trimming took 7 bases from V and 5 from J, leaving 6 bases between them. The CDR3 contains 11 residues. From germline, CDR1 is SNHLY and CDR2 FYNNEI.

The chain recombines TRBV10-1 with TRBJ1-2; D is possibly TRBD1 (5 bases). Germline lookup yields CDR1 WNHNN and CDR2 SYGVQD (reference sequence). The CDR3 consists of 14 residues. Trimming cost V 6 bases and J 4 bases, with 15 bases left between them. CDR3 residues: CASRDLTAIYGYTF. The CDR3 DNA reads TGCGCCAGCAGGGACCTGACAGCAATCTATGGCTACACCTTC.

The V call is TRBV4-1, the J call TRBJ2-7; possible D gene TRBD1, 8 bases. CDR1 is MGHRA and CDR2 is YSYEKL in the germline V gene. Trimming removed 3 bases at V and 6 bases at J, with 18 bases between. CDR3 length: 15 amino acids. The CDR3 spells CASSHSTGGAGEQYF. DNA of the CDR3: TGCGCCAGCAGCCACTCCACAGGGGGGGCAGGCGAGCAGTACTTC.

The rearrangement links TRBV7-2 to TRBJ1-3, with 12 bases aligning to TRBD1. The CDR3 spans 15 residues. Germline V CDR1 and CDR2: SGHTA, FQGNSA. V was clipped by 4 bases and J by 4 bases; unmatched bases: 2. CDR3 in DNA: TGTGCCAGCAGCTCGGGACAGGGGGCAGGAAACACCATATATTTT. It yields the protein CASSSGQGAGNTIYF.

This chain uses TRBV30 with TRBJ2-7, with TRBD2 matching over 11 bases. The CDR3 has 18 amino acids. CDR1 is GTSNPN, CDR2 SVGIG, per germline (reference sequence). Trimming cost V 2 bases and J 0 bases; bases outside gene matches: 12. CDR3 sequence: CAWSPRGLAGGLSYEQYF. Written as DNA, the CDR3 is TGTGCCTGGAGTCCCCGGGGGCTAGCGGGGGGACTCTCCTACGAGCAGTACTTC. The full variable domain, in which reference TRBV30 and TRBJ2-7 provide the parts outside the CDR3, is SQTIHQWPATLVQPVGSPLSLECTVEGTSNPNLYWYRQAAGRGLQLLFYSVGIGQISSEVPQNLSASRPQDRQFILSSKKLLLSDSGFYLCAWSPRGLAGGLSYEQYFGPGTRLTVT.

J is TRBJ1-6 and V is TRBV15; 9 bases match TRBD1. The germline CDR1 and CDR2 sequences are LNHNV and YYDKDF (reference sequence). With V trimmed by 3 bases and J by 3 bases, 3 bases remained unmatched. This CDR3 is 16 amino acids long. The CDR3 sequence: CATSRGDRDYNSPLHF. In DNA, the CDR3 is TGTGCCACCAGCAGGGGGGACAGGGACTATAATTCACCCCTCCACTTT.

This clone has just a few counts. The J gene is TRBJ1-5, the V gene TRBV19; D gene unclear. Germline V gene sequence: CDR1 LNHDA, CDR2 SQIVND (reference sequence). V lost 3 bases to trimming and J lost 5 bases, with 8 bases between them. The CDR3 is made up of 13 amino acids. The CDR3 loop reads CASSISRDQPQHF. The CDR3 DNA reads TGTGCCAGTAGTATTTCCCGGGATCAGCCCCAGCATTTT.

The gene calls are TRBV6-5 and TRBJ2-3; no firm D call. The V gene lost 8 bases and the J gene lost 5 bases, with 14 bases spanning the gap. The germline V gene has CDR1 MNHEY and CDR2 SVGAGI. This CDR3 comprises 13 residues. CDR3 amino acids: CASLGQSQDTQYF. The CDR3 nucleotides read TGTGCCAGCTTGGGCCAATCCCAAGATACGCAGTATTTT.

The chain's CDR3 is CASSLKTSGGDTQYF. DNA for the CDR3: TGTGCCAGCAGCTTAAAGACTAGCGGGGGAGATACGCAGTATTTT. The V and J genes are TRBV7-6 and TRBJ2-3, with 12 bases aligning to TRBD2. Germline lookup yields CDR1 SGHVS and CDR2 FNYEAQ. This CDR3 is built from 15 residues. V shed 2 bases and J 5 bases; nucleotides not matched to a gene: 2.

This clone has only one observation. CDR3 nucleotide sequence: TGCGCCAGCAGCTTGGGGGGTGAGGGCTTAGAGACCCAGTACTTC. Translating gives CASSLGGEGLETQYF. This sequence joins TRBV5-1 and TRBJ2-5; D perhaps matches TRBD2 (5 bases). The CDR3 covers 15 residues. Trimming took off 0 bases at V and 4 bases at J, with 13 bases between the two ends. Germline V CDR1 and CDR2: SGHRS, YFSETQ.

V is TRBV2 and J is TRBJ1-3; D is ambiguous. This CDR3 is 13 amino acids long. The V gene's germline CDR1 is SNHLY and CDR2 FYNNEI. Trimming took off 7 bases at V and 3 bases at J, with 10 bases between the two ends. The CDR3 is CASTYENGNTIYF. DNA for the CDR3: TGTGCCAGCACGTACGAGAATGGAAACACCATATATTTT. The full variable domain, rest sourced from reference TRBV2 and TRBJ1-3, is EPEVTQTPSHQVTQMGQEVILRCVPISNHLYFYWYRQILGQKVEFLVSFYNNEISEKSEIFDDQFSVERPDGSNFTLKIRSTKLEDSAMYFCASTYENGNTIYFGEGSWLTVV.